Listed below are T cell receptor beta chains from one sample, sequenced in a study of cytomegalovirus exposure and HLA in healthy donors. Repertoires were generated with immunoSEQ multiplex PCR, while TCRdb's copy carries only in-frame clones and drops some. The sample contains 90,000 or so clones, about 85% of which appear only once. The specimen was PBMCs. These receptor sequences come from a man younger than 35 in good health and CMV-seropositive. Both conserved end residues are part of each CDR3. The order of the fields is V gene, D gene, J gene, clone size, CDR3 DNA, CDR3 protein. A D gene is named only where the DNA matches it firmly. Clone size appears in some rows only: once, few, many, or a class for an expanded clone.

>TRBV10-2|TRBD2|TRBJ2-1|-
TGCGCCAGCTCACTCTTAGCGGGGCCGGGCAATGAGCAGTTCTTC
CASSLLAGPGNEQFF
>TRBV5-1|TRBD2|TRBJ2-1|once
TGCGCCAGCAGCCCAAGCGGGGTTTCCTACAATGAGCAGTTCTTC
CASSPSGVSYNEQFF
>TRBV2|-|TRBJ1-1|-
TGTGCCAGCAGCCTGAGAGGAGGGAACACTGAAGCTTTCTTT
CASSLRGGNTEAFF
>TRBV7-9|TRBD1|TRBJ1-2|-
TGTGCCAGCAGCTTAGTAGGCGCCTTAAAAGGGGGCGAGGGCTATGGCTACACCTTC
CASSLVGALKGGEGYGYTF
>TRBV2|TRBD1|TRBJ1-4|-
TGTGCCAGCATAGACGACAGGGTCTCAAGTAATGAAAAACTGTTTTTT
CASIDDRVSSNEKLFF
>TRBV2|TRBD1|TRBJ1-5|-
TGTGCCAGCAGCGACAGGGGACAGGGGGTAGGTAACCATCAGCCCCAGCATTTT
CASSDRGQGVGNHQPQHF
>TRBV7-6|TRBD1|TRBJ2-7|-
TGTGCCAGCAGCTTAGGGACAGGGGGTCTCTTATCCTACGAGCAGTACTTC
CASSLGTGGLLSYEQYF
>TRBV6-5|-|TRBJ2-3|-
TGTGCCAGCAGTTACTCGAAGGGGGTCGGCACAGATACGCAGTATTTT
CASSYSKGVGTDTQYF
>TRBV6-5|-|TRBJ1-5|-
TGTGCCAGCAGTGACTTATATAGCAATCAGCCCCAGCATTTT
CASSDLYSNQPQHF
>TRBV10-3|-|TRBJ2-7|-
TGTGCCATCAGTGAGACAGGGTTCGCCTACGAGCAGTACTTC
CAISETGFAYEQYF
>TRBV7-2|TRBD2|TRBJ2-3|-
TGTGCCAGCAGCTTGGCCGGGACTAGCCCTTTACCAGATACGCAGTATTTT
CASSLAGTSPLPDTQYF
>TRBV5-1|-|TRBJ1-2|-
TGCGCCAGCAGCCTACGACCAGGGACTGGGAACTATGGCTACACCTTC
CASSLRPGTGNYGYTF